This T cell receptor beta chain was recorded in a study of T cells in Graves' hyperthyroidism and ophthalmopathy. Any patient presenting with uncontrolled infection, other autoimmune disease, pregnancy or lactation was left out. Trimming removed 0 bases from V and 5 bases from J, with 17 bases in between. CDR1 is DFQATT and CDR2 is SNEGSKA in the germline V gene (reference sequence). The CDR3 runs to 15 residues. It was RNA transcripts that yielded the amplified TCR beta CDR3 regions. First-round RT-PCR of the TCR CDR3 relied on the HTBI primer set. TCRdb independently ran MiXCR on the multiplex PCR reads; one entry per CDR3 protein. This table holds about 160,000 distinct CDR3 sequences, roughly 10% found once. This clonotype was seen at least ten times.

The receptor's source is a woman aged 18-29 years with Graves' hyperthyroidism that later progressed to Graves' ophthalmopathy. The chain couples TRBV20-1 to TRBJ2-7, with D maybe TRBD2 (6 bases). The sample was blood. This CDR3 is CSARDPTGVKNEQYF. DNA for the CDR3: TGCAGTGCTAGAGATCCCACGGGAGTGAAAAACGAGCAGTACTTC.